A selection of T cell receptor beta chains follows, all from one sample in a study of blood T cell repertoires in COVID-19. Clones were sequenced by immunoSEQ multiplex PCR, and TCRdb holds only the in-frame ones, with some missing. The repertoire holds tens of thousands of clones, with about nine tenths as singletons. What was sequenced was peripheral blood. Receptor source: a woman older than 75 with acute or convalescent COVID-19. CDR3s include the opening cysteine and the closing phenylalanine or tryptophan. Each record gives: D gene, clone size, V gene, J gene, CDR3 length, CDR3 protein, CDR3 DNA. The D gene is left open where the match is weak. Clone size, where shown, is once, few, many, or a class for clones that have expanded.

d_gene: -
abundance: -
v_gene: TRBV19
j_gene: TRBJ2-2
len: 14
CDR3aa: CASKPSENTGELFF
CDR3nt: TGTGCCAGTAAACCTAGCGAGAACACCGGGGAGCTGTTTTTT

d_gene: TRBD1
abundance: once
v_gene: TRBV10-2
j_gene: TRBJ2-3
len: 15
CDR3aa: CASSQGDDGADTQYF
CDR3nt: TGCGCCAGCAGTCAGGGGGACGATGGCGCAGATACGCAGTATTTT

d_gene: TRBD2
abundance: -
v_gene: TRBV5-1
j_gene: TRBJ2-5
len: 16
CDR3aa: CASSSSGRAGTETQYF
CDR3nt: TGCGCCAGCAGCTCTAGCGGGAGGGCGGGGACAGAGACCCAGTACTTC

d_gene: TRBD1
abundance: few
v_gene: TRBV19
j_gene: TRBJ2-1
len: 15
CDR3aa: CASSPGQGSWNEQFF
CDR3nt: TGTGCCAGTAGTCCAGGACAGGGGAGTTGGAATGAGCAGTTCTTC

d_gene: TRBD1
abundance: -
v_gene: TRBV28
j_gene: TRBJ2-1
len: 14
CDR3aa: CASRLGQGFDEQFF
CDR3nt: TGTGCCAGCAGGCTGGGACAGGGGTTCGATGAGCAGTTCTTC

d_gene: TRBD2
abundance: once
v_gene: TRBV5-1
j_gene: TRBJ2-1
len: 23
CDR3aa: CASSLSSGRGAANHPSSYNEQFF
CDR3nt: TGCGCCAGCAGCTTGAGTAGCGGGAGGGGAGCGGCAAATCACCCATCCTCCTACAATGAGCAGTTCTTC

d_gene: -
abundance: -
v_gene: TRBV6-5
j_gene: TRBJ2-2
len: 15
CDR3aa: CASSSGGPNTGELFF
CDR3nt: TGTGCCAGCAGTTCCGGCGGCCCGAACACCGGGGAGCTGTTTTTT

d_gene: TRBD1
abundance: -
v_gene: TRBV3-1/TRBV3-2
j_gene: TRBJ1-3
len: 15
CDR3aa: CASSLQGAGGNTIYF
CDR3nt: TGTGCCAGCAGCCTACAGGGGGCCGGAGGAAACACCATATATTTT

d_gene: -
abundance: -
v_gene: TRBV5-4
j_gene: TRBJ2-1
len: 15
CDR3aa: CASERSTSSYNEQFF
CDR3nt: TGTGCCAGCGAGAGATCTACGAGCTCCTACAATGAGCAGTTCTTC

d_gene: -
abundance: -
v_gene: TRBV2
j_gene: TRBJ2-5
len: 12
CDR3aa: CASTLQGTILDF
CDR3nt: TGTGCCAGCACGCTACAGGGAACGATTTTGGACTTC

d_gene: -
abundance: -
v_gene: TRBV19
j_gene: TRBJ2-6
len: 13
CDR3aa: CASVVSGANVLTF
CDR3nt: TGTGCCAGTGTCGTCTCTGGGGCCAACGTCCTGACTTTC

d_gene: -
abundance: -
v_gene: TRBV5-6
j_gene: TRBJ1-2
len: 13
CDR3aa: CASRRYRVYGYTF
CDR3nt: TGTGCCAGCAGAAGATACAGGGTCTATGGCTACACCTTC

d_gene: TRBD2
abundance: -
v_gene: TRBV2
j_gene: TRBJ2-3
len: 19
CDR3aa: CASSEARASGRRNTDTQYF
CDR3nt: TGTGCCAGCAGTGAAGCAAGGGCTAGCGGGAGGAGAAACACAGATACGCAGTATTTT

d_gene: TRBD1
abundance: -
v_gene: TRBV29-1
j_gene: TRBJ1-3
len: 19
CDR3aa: CSVVGPYSQGAISGNTIYF
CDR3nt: TGCAGCGTTGTTGGACCCTACTCTCAGGGGGCTATCTCTGGAAACACCATATATTTT

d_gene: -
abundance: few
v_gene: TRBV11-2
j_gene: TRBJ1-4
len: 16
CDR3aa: CASSLDGRQSNEKLFF
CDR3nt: TGTGCCAGCAGCCTCGACGGGAGGCAGTCCAATGAAAAACTGTTTTTT

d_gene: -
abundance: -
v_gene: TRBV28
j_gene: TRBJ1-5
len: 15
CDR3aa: CASSFMGRSNQPQHF
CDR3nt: TGTGCCAGCAGTTTCATGGGCCGGAGCAATCAGCCCCAGCATTTT

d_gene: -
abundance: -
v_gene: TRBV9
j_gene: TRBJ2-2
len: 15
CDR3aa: CASSVLQGNTGELFF
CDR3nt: TGTGCCAGCAGCGTACTACAGGGTAACACCGGGGAGCTGTTTTTT

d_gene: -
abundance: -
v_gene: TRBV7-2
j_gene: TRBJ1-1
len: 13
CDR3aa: CASSSRQNTEAFF
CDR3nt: TGTGCCAGCAGCTCGAGACAGAACACTGAAGCTTTCTTT

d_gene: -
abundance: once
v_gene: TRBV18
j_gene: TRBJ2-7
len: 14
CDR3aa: CASSPPGGVYEQYF
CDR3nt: TGTGCCAGCTCACCACCCGGAGGGGTGTACGAGCAGTACTTC

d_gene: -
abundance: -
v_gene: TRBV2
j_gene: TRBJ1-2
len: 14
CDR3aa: CASSEVRQAGGYTF
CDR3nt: TGTGCCAGCAGTGAAGTTCGACAGGCGGGTGGCTACACCTTC

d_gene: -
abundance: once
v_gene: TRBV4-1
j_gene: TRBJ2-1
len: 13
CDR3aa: CASSQLPVTSRFF
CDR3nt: TGCGCCAGCAGCCAACTCCCCGTGACTAGTCGGTTCTTC

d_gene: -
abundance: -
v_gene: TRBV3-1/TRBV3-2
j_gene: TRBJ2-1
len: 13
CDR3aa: CASSPSRQGEQFF
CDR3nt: TGTGCCAGCAGCCCTAGCCGCCAAGGGGAGCAGTTCTTC

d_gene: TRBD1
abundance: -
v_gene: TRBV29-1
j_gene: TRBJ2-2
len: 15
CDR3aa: CSVEDKQGATGELFF
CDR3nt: TGCAGCGTTGAAGATAAACAGGGGGCCACCGGGGAGCTGTTTTTT

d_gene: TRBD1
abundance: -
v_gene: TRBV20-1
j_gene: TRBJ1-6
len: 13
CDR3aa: CSATDRARSPLHF
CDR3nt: TGCAGTGCTACTGACAGGGCAAGGTCACCCCTCCACTTT

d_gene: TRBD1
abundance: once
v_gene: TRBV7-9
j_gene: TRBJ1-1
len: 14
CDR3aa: CASSQPRGKAEAFF
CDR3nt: TGTGCCAGCAGCCAACCCAGGGGGAAGGCTGAAGCTTTCTTT

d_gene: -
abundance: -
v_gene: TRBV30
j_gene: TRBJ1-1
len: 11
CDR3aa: CAWGTGTEAFF
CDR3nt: TGTGCCTGGGGGACGGGCACTGAAGCTTTCTTT

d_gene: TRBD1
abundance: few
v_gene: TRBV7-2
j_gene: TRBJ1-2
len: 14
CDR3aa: CASSSTGQAYGYTF
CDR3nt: TGTGCCAGCAGCTCCACGGGACAGGCCTATGGCTACACCTTC

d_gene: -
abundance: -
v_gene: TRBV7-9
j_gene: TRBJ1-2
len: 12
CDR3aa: CASSSNGVGYTF
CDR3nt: TGTGCCAGCAGCTCGAACGGGGTAGGCTACACCTTC

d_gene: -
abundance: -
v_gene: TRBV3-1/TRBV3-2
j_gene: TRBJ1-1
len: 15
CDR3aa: CASSQLGAPGTEAFF
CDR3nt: TGTGCCAGCAGCCAACTAGGAGCACCGGGAACTGAAGCTTTCTTT

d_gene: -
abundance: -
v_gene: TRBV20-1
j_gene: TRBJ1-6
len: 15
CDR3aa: CSASPPDSHNSPLHF
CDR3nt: TGCAGTGCTAGTCCACCGGACAGTCATAATTCACCCCTCCACTTT

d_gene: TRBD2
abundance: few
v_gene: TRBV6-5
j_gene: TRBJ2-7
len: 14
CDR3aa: CASTRGDLSYEQYF
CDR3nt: TGTGCCAGCACCCGGGGGGACCTCTCCTACGAGCAGTACTTC

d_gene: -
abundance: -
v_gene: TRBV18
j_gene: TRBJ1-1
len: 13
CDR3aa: CANQAAENTEAFF
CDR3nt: TGTGCCAATCAGGCAGCAGAGAACACTGAAGCTTTCTTT

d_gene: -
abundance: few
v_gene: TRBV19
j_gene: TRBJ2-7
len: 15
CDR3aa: CASSMGAGLFYEQYF
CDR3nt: TGTGCCAGTAGTATGGGGGCAGGGTTGTTCTACGAGCAGTACTTC

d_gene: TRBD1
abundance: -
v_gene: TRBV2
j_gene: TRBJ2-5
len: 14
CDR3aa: CASSKQGVQETQYF
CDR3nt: TGTGCCAGCAGTAAACAGGGGGTCCAAGAGACCCAGTACTTC

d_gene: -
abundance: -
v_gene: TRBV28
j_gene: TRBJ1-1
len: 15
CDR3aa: CASSLGGRVVTEAFF
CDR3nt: TGTGCCAGCAGTTTAGGGGGCAGGGTGGTCACTGAAGCTTTCTTT

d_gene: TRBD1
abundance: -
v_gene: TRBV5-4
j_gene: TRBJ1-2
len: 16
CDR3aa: CASSPDPGQANYGYTF
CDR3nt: TGTGCCAGCAGCCCAGACCCGGGACAGGCAAACTATGGCTACACCTTC

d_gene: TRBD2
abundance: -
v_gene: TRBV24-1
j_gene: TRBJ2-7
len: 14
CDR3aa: CATSDPSGGYEQYF
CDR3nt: TGTGCCACCAGTGACCCTAGCGGGGGCTACGAGCAGTACTTC

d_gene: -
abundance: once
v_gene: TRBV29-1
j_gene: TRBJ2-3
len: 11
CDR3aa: CSVTGGRTQYF
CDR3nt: TGCAGCGTTACCGGGGGAAGGACGCAGTATTTT

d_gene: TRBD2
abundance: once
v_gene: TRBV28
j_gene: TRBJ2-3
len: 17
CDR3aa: CASYSAGLAGVSDTQYF
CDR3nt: TGTGCCAGCTATTCTGCCGGACTAGCGGGAGTATCAGATACGCAGTATTTT